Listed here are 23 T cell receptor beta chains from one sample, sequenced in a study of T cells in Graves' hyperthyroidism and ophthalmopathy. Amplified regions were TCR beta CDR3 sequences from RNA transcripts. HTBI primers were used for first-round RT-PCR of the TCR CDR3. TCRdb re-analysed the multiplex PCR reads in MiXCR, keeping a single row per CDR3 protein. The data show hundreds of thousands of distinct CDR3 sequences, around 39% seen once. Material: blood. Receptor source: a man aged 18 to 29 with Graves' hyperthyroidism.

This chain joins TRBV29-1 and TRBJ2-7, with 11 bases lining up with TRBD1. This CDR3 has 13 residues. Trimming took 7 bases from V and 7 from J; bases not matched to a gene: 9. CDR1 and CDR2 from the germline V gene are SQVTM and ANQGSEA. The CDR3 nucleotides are TGCAGCGCCGAGGACAGGGGGCTTCGAGAGCAGTACTTC. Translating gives CSAEDRGLREQYF.

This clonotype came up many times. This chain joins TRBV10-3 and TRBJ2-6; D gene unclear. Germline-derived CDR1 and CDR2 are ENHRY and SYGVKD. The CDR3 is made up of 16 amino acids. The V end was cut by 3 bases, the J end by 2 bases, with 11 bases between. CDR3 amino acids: CAISETSLPGANVLTF. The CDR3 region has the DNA TGTGCCATCAGTGAAACGTCTCTCCCTGGGGCCAACGTCCTGACTTTC.

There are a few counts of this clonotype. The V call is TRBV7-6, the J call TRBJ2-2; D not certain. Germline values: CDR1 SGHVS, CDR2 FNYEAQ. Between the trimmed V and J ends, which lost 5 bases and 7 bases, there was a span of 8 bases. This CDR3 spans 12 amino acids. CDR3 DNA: TGTGCCAGCAGCACCCTTTACGGGGAGCTGTTTTTT. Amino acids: CASSTLYGELFF.

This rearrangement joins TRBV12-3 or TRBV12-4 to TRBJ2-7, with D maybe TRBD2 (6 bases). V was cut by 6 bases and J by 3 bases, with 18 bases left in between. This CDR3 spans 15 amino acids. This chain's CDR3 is CASRSSGRTYYEQYF. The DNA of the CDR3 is TGTGCCAGCAGGTCTTCCGGGAGAACTTACTACGAGCAGTACTTC.

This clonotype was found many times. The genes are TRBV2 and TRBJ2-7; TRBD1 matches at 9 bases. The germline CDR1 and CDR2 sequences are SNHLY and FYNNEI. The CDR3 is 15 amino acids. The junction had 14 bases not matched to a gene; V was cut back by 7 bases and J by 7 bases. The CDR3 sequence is CASTRTEQGAGEQYF. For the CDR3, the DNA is TGTGCCAGCACCAGAACTGAACAGGGGGCAGGGGAGCAGTACTTC. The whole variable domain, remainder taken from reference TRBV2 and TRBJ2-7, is EPEVTQTPSHQVTQMGQEVILRCVPISNHLYFYWYRQILGQKVEFLVSFYNNEISEKSEIFDDQFSVERPDGSNFTLKIRSTKLEDSAMYFCASTRTEQGAGEQYFGPGTRLTVT.

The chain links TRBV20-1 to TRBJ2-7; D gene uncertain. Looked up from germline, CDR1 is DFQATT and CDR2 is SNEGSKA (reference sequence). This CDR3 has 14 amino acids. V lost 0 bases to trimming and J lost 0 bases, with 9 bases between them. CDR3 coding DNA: TGCAGTGCTAGAGATAAGTTCTTCTCCTACGAGCAGTACTTC. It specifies CSARDKFFSYEQYF.

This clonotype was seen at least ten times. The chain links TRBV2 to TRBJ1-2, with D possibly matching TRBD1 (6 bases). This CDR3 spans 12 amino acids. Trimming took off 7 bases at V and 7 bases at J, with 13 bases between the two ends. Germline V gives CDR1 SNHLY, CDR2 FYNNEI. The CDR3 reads CASNPGARGYTF. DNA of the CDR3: TGTGCCAGCAACCCAGGGGCCCGTGGCTACACCTTC.

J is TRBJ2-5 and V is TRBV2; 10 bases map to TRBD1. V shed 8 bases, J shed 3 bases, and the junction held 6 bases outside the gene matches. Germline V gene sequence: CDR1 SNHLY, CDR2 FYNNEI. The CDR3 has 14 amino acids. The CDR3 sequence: CASSRDRGEETQYF. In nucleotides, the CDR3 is TGTGCCAGCTCCCGGGACAGGGGAGAAGAGACCCAGTACTTC.

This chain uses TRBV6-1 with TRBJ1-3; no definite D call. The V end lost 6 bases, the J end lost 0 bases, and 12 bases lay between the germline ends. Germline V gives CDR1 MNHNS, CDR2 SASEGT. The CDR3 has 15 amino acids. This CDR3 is CASSPDNISGNTIYF. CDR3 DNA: TGTGCCAGCAGCCCCGACAACATCTCTGGAAACACCATATATTTT.

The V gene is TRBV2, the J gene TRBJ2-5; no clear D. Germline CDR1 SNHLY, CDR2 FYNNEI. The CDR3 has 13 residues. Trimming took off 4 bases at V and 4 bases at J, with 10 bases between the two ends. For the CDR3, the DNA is TGTGCCAGCAGTGCCCGGGTACGAGAGACCCAGTACTTC. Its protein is CASSARVRETQYF. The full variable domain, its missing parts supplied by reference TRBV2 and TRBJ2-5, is EPEVTQTPSHQVTQMGQEVILRCVPISNHLYFYWYRQILGQKVEFLVSFYNNEISEKSEIFDDQFSVERPDGSNFTLKIRSTKLEDSAMYFCASSARVRETQYFGPGTRLLVL.

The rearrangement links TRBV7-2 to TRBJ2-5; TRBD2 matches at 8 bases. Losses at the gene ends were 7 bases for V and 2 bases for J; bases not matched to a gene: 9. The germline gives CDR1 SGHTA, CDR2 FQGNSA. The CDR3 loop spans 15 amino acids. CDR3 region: CASIQEPSGQETQYF. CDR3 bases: TGTGCCAGCATCCAAGAACCTAGCGGGCAAGAGACCCAGTACTTC.

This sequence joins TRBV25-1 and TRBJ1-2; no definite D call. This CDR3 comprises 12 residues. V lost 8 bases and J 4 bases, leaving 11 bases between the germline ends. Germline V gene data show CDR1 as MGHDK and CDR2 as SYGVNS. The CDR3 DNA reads TGTGCCAGCCAAGGGCAGGTCTATGGCTACACCTTC. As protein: CASQGQVYGYTF.

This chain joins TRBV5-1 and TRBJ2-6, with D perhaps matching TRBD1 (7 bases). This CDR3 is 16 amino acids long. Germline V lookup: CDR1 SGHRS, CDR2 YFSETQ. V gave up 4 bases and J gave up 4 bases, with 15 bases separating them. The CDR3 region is CASSLRAGQGANVLTF. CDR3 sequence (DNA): TGCGCCAGCAGCCTCCGGGCGGGACAGGGGGCCAACGTCCTGACTTTC. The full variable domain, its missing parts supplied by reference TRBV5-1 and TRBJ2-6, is KAGVTQTPRYLIKTRGQQVTLSCSPISGHRSVSWYQQTPGQGLQFLFEYFSETQRNKGNFPGRFSGRQFSNSRSEMNVSTLELGDSALYLCASSLRAGQGANVLTFGAGSRLTVL.

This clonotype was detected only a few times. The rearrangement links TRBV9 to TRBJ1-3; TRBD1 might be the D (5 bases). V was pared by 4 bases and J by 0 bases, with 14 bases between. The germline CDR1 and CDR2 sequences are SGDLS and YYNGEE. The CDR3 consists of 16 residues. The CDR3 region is CASSQSPGSSGNTIYF. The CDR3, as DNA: TGTGCCAGCAGCCAATCCCCAGGGTCCTCTGGAAACACCATATATTTT.

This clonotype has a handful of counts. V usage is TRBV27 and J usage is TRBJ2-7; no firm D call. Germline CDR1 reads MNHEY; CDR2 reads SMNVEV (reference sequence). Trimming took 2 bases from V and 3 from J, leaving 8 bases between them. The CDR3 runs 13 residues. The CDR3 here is CASSLGLFYEQYF. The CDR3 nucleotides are TGTGCCAGCAGTTTAGGGCTTTTCTACGAGCAGTACTTC.

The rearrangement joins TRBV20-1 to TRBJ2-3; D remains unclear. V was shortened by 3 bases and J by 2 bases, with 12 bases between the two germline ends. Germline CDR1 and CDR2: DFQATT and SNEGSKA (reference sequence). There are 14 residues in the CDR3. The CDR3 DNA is TGCAGTGCTAGTCGACTCGGATCCACAGATACGCAGTATTTT. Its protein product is CSASRLGSTDTQYF.

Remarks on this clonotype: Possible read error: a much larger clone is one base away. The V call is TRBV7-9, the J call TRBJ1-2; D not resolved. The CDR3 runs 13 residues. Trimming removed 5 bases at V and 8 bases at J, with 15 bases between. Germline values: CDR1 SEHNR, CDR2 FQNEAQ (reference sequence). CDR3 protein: CASSRDWVGGYTF. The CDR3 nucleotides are TGTGCCAGCAGCCGAGACTGGGTAGGAGGCTACACCTTC.

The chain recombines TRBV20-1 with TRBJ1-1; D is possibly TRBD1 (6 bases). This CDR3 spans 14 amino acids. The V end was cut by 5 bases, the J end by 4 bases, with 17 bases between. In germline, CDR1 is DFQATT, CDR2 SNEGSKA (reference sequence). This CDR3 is CSARQITGPTEAFF. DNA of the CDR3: TGCAGTGCTCGCCAAATTACAGGGCCCACTGAAGCTTTCTTT.

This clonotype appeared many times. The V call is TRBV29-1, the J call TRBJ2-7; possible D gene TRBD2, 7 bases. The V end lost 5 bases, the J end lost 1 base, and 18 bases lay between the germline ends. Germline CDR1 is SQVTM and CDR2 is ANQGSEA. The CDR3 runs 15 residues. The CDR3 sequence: CSVYGGRASSYEQYF. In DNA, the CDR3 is TGCAGCGTTTACGGGGGGCGGGCAAGTTCCTACGAGCAGTACTTC.

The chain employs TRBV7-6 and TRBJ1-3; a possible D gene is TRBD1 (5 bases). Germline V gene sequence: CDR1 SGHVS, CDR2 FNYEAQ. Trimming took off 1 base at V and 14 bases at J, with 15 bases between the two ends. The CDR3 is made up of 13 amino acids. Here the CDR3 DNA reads TGTGCCAGCAGCTTAGGGCGGGGGGACTCCGTATATTTT. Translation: CASSLGRGDSVYF.

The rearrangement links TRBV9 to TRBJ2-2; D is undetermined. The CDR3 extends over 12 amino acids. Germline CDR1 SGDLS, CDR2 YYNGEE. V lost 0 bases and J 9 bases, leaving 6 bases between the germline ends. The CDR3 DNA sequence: TGTGCCAGCAGCGTAGATGGCAGGGAGCTGTTTTTT. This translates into CASSVDGRELFF. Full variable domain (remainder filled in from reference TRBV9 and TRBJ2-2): DSGVTQTPKHLITATGQRVTLRCSPRSGDLSVYWYQQSLDQGLQFLIQYYNGEERAKGNILERFSAQQFPDLHSELNLSSLELGDSALYFCASSVDGRELFFGEGSRLTVL.

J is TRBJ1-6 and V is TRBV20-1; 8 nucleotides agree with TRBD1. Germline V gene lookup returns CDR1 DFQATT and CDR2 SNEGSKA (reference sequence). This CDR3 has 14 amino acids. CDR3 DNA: TGCAGCGTTGAGGGGACAGGAGGTCATTCACCCCTCCACTTT. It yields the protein CSVEGTGGHSPLHF.

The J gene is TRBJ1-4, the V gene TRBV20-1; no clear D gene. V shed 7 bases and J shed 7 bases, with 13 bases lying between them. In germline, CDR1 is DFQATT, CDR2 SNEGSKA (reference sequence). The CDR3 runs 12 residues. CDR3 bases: TGCAGTGTATCCGGAGATTTTGAAAAACTGTTTTTT. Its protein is CSVSGDFEKLFF.